One and the same sample provided the 8 T cell receptor beta chains below, sequenced in a study of blood T cell repertoires in COVID-19. The assay was immunoSEQ multiplex PCR, and TCRdb's table has in-frame clones only and misses some. Of 200,000 to 250,000 clones listed, more than 70% were seen once; the top ten hold about 3.9%. Material for sequencing was peripheral blood. The receptors originated from a woman of 80 years or more with acute or convalescent COVID-19.

The rearrangement joins TRBV2 to TRBJ1-1; 7 nucleotides agree with TRBD1. Germline loops: CDR1 SNHLY, CDR2 FYNNEI. V gave up 6 bases and J gave up 0 bases; unmatched junction bases: 7. The CDR3 runs 15 residues. For the CDR3, the DNA is TGTGCCAGCAGCTTCGGAGGGGGCATGAACACTGAAGCTTTCTTT. It yields the protein CASSFGGGMNTEAFF.

The rearrangement joins TRBV3-1 (or the pseudogene TRBV3-2) to TRBJ1-1; a weak D match, TRBD1 (5 bases). Germline V gene data show CDR1 as LGHDT and CDR2 as YNNKEL (reference sequence). This CDR3 contains 14 residues. Trimming shortened V by 4 bases and J by 1 base, and 10 bases separated the two germline ends. The CDR3 coding sequence is TGTGCCAGCAGCCCTTTCACAGGGAACACTGAAGCTTTCTTT. This sequence encodes CASSPFTGNTEAFF.

The V call is TRBV2, the J call TRBJ1-1, with TRBD1 as a possible D gene (6 bases). The CDR3 has 13 residues. From germline, CDR1 is SNHLY and CDR2 FYNNEI. V dropped 5 bases and J dropped 10 bases, with 17 bases sitting between them. CDR3 coding DNA: TGTGCCAGCAGTTTGGACCGGGGGGGCCGAGCTTTCTTT. Its translation: CASSLDRGGRAFF.

The chain is built from TRBV11-3 and TRBJ2-3; 9 nucleotides line up with TRBD2. The CDR3 loop spans 15 amino acids. V dropped 3 bases and J dropped 0; count of bases not matched to a gene: 1. Germline CDR1 reads SGHNT; CDR2 reads YENEEA. CDR3 nucleotides: TGTGCCAGCAGCTTCGGACTAGCGAGCACAGATACGCAGTATTTT. Its protein product is CASSFGLASTDTQYF.

The sample holds one count of this clone. This chain uses TRBV4-2 with TRBJ2-1; TRBD1 agrees at 12 bases. The CDR3 runs to 16 residues. Trimming took 1 base from V and 6 from J; bases not matched to a gene: 4. Per germline, CDR1 LGHNA and CDR2 YNFKEQ. The CDR3, as DNA: TGTGCCAGCAGCCAAGGGGGACAGGGGGCCGTCAATGAGCAGTTCTTC. Protein sequence: CASSQGGQGAVNEQFF.

The chain recombines TRBV4-1 with TRBJ2-1, with 12 bases fitting TRBD2. The CDR3 covers 16 residues. Losses at the gene ends were 5 bases for V and 8 bases for J; bases not matched to a gene: 10. The germline CDR1 and CDR2 sequences are MGHRA and YSYEKL. CDR3 coding DNA: TGCGCCAGCAGCTCCCTAGCGGGGGGGCCTGGGGATGAGCAGTTCTTC. Translating it yields CASSSLAGGPGDEQFF.

The chain couples TRBV7-9 to TRBJ2-2, with D possibly TRBD2 on 6 matching bases. Trimming took 2 bases from V and 3 from J, leaving 10 bases between them. Per the germline V gene, CDR1 is SEHNR and CDR2 is FQNEAQ (reference sequence). The CDR3 extends over 15 amino acids. The CDR3 DNA reads as TGTGCCAGCAGCTTACTCCTAGCGCACACCGGGGAGCTGTTTTTT. Residues: CASSLLLAHTGELFF.

The chain uses TRBV11-1 and TRBJ2-7; 8 bases are shared with TRBD1. The germline V gene has CDR1 SGHAT and CDR2 FQDESV (reference sequence). With V trimmed by 3 bases and J by 6 bases, 7 bases remained unmatched. The CDR3 consists of 14 residues. CDR3 nucleotide sequence: TGTGCCAGCAGCTTCGGACAGGGTCCCCTCGAGCAGTACTTC. Its translation is CASSFGQGPLEQYF.